The rows below give T cell receptor beta chains drawn from one sample of a study of blood T cell repertoires in COVID-19. The method was immunoSEQ multiplex PCR; TCRdb's version includes in-frame clones alone and lacks a portion of them. The sample lists over 65,000 clones; about 81% were seen once. The sample consisted of peripheral blood. The receptors stem from a human donor in a cohort sampled during active COVID-19. CDR3s include the opening cysteine and the closing phenylalanine or tryptophan. A D gene is named only where the DNA matches it firmly. Some rows mark clone size as missing; the rest say once, few, many or name a class of expanded clone.

d_gene | abundance | j_gene | v_gene | CDR3aa | CDR3nt
NA | NA | TRBJ2-7 | TRBV27 | CASRLEGIGLYEQYF | TGTGCCAGCAGACTGGAGGGAATAGGGCTCTACGAGCAGTACTTC
NA | once | TRBJ2-1 | TRBV5-1 | CASSDGNPSYNEQFF | TGCGCCAGCAGCGACGGGAACCCCTCCTACAATGAGCAGTTCTTC
TRBD2 | many | TRBJ2-7 | TRBV15 | CATSPLKGLAGGNSYEQYF | TGTGCCACCAGCCCACTTAAGGGACTAGCGGGAGGGAACTCCTACGAGCAGTACTTC
TRBD2 | NA | TRBJ2-1 | TRBV7-9 | CASSSGASGNNEQFF | TGTGCCAGCAGCTCGGGGGCTAGCGGGAACAATGAGCAGTTCTTC
TRBD1 | NA | TRBJ2-7 | TRBV28 | CASGQVGQYF | TGTGCCAGTGGACAGGTTGGACAGTACTTC
NA | NA | TRBJ1-6 | TRBV6-2/TRBV6-3 | CASSLALNSPLHF | TGTGCCAGCAGTCTAGCCTTGAATTCACCCCTCCACTTT
NA | NA | TRBJ2-7 | TRBV7-2 | CASSLDTGTYEQYF | TGTGCCAGCAGCTTAGATACAGGAACCTACGAGCAGTACTTC
NA | NA | TRBJ2-5 | TRBV20-1 | CSARSLETQYF | TGCAGTGCGCGGAGCCTTGAGACCCAGTACTTC
NA | few | TRBJ2-2 | TRBV6-5 | CASSRTGPGELFF | TGTGCCAGTTCCCGAACTGGTCCCGGGGAGCTGTTTTTT
TRBD1 | few | TRBJ1-5 | TRBV2 | CASNQQGYQPQHF | TGTGCCAGCAACCAACAGGGGTATCAGCCCCAGCATTTT
TRBD1 | NA | TRBJ2-2 | TRBV24-1 | CATSDPGTGEMVGELFF | TGTGCCACCAGTGACCCTGGGACAGGGGAGATGGTCGGGGAGCTGTTTTTT
NA | NA | TRBJ1-5 | TRBV6-4 | CASSTPRTDYSNQPQHF | TGTGCCAGCAGCACCCCCAGGACAGACTATAGCAATCAGCCCCAGCATTTT
NA | many | TRBJ2-3 | TRBV6-6 | CASTGEGQGGLDTQYF | TGTGCCAGCACCGGAGAAGGGCAGGGGGGTCTGGATACGCAGTATTTT
TRBD1 | NA | TRBJ1-5 | TRBV4-2 | CASSQDGTGKQPQHF | TGTGCCAGCAGCCAAGACGGGACAGGGAAACAGCCCCAGCATTTT
TRBD1 | NA | TRBJ1-5 | TRBV19 | CASSIKTGNQPQHF | TGTGCCAGTAGTATAAAGACAGGGAATCAGCCCCAGCATTTT
TRBD2 | few | TRBJ2-1 | TRBV28 | CASSLSSWREWVNNEQFF | TGTGCCAGCAGTTTATCCTCCTGGCGGGAGTGGGTTAACAATGAGCAGTTCTTC
NA | few | TRBJ2-5 | TRBV6-6 | CASSYSSGYRETQYF | TGTGCCAGCAGTTACTCGTCAGGGTATAGGGAGACCCAGTACTTC
TRBD1 | once | TRBJ2-3 | TRBV29-1 | CSARTLTGAVGTDTQYF | TGCAGCGCCAGAACGTTGACAGGGGCTGTGGGCACAGATACGCAGTATTTT
TRBD1 | NA | TRBJ1-2 | TRBV28 | CASSFQGANYGYTF | TGTGCCAGCAGTTTCCAGGGGGCGAACTATGGCTACACCTTC
NA | NA | TRBJ1-5 | TRBV2 | CASSVQGLPNQPQHF | TGTGCCAGCAGCGTCCAAGGACTGCCCAATCAGCCCCAGCATTTT
TRBD1 | once | TRBJ2-3 | TRBV7-9 | CASSPQGRGTDTQYF | TGTGCCAGCAGCCCACAGGGGCGAGGCACAGATACGCAGTATTTT
TRBD1 | many | TRBJ1-5 | TRBV4-1 | CASSLEGQGRNQPQHF | TGCGCCAGCAGCCTGGAGGGACAGGGGAGAAATCAGCCCCAGCATTTT
NA | many | TRBJ2-7 | TRBV25-1 | CASSEWEQGGYEQYF | TGTGCCAGCAGTGAATGGGAGCAGGGAGGCTACGAGCAGTACTTC
NA | NA | TRBJ2-1 | TRBV9 | CASSAYYNEQFF | TGTGCCAGCAGCGCCTATTACAATGAGCAGTTCTTC
NA | few | TRBJ1-3 | TRBV3-1/TRBV3-2 | CASSPGLSGNTIYF | TGTGCCAGCAGCCCAGGCCTTTCTGGAAACACCATATATTTT
TRBD1 | NA | TRBJ1-3 | TRBV7-9 | CASSLPGTGQRNTIYF | TGTGCCAGCAGCTTACCGGGGACGGGACAGCGAAACACCATATATTTT
NA | NA | TRBJ2-2 | TRBV5-1 | CASSRFETGELFF | TGCGCCAGCAGCCGCTTCGAGACCGGGGAGCTGTTTTTT
NA | NA | TRBJ1-4 | TRBV7-2 | CASSFSPGANEKLFF | TGTGCCAGCAGCTTCTCTCCAGGGGCTAATGAAAAACTGTTTTTT
NA | NA | TRBJ1-6 | TRBV7-9 | CASSRLRDNSPLHF | TGTGCCAGCAGCCGGTTACGGGATAATTCACCCCTCCACTTT
TRBD2 | NA | TRBJ2-3 | TRBV12-5 | CARGGLNRPDTQYF | TGTGCCCGGGGGGGTCTAAACCGTCCCGATACGCAGTATTTT
NA | NA | TRBJ2-3 | TRBV28 | CASSFSGTDTQYF | TGTGCCAGCAGTTTCAGCGGCACAGATACGCAGTATTTT
TRBD2 | NA | TRBJ2-2 | TRBV7-9 | CASSLPGGLAGRTGELFF | TGTGCCAGCAGCTTACCCGGAGGACTAGCGGGACGGACCGGGGAGCTGTTTTTT
TRBD1 | NA | TRBJ2-7 | TRBV6-5 | CASSTGDNAYEQYF | TGTGCCAGCAGTACAGGGGATAACGCCTACGAGCAGTACTTC
TRBD2 | NA | TRBJ2-3 | TRBV28 | CASSFPQRGEVTQYF | TGTGCCAGCAGTTTCCCCCAGCGGGGTGAAGTTACGCAGTATTTT
TRBD1 | NA | TRBJ1-2 | TRBV7-8 | CASSLSRDRGSYGYTF | TGTGCCAGCAGCTTATCTCGTGACAGGGGTAGCTATGGCTACACCTTC
NA | NA | TRBJ1-1 | TRBV29-1 | CSGGRENTEAFF | TGCAGCGGCGGACGGGAGAACACTGAAGCTTTCTTT
NA | NA | TRBJ2-5 | TRBV7-2 | CASSLGGGSETQYF | TGTGCCAGCAGCCTGGGGGGCGGGAGCGAGACCCAGTACTTC
TRBD1 | medium-sized | TRBJ2-2 | TRBV24-1 | CATSDPDRGPHGELFF | TGTGCCACCAGTGACCCGGACAGGGGCCCTCACGGGGAGCTGTTTTTT
NA | NA | TRBJ1-4 | TRBV7-2 | CASSLPWAEKLFF | TGTGCCAGCAGCTTACCGTGGGCAGAAAAACTGTTTTTT
NA | NA | TRBJ1-5 | TRBV25-1 | CASSAGGNQPQHF | TGTGCCAGCAGTGCAGGGGGCAATCAGCCCCAGCATTTT
TRBD1 | NA | TRBJ2-7 | TRBV10-3 | CAISSDRTGPSYEQYF | TGTGCCATCAGTTCTGATAGGACAGGGCCTTCCTACGAGCAGTACTTC
TRBD1 | NA | TRBJ1-2 | TRBV7-9 | CASSLGTGWKTGGYTF | TGTGCCAGCAGCTTGGGGACAGGGTGGAAGACGGGTGGCTACACCTTC
TRBD1 | NA | TRBJ1-1 | TRBV29-1 | CSVDSGTVKAEAFF | TGCAGCGTTGATAGTGGGACAGTTAAGGCTGAAGCTTTCTTT
NA | NA | TRBJ2-7 | TRBV6-1 | CASSEESRNSYYEQYF | TGTGCCAGCAGTGAAGAGTCGAGGAACTCGTACTACGAGCAGTACTTC
NA | NA | TRBJ1-2 | TRBV5-4 | CASSSPEARGYTF | TGTGCCAGCAGCTCGCCGGAGGCACGTGGCTACACCTTC
TRBD1 | NA | TRBJ2-5 | TRBV24-1 | CATSDLQGAGETQYF | TGTGCCACCAGTGATTTGCAGGGGGCAGGAGAGACCCAGTACTTC
NA | NA | TRBJ2-1 | TRBV5-8 | CASSRWTAYNEQFF | TGTGCCAGCAGCCGATGGACAGCCTACAATGAGCAGTTCTTC
NA | NA | TRBJ2-7 | TRBV28 | CASSPVAREQYF | TGTGCCAGCAGTCCCGTAGCGAGGGAGCAGTACTTC
NA | NA | TRBJ2-7 | TRBV5-4 | CASSFEANEQYF | TGTGCCAGCAGCTTCGAAGCGAACGAGCAGTACTTC
TRBD2 | NA | TRBJ2-3 | TRBV5-6 | CASSLTSGVWGGTDTQYF | TGTGCCAGCAGCTTGACTAGCGGGGTTTGGGGGGGGACAGATACGCAGTATTTT
TRBD1 | NA | TRBJ1-5 | TRBV6-6 | CASSSSGTGQEQPQHF | TGTGCCAGCAGCTCCTCCGGGACAGGGCAGGAACAGCCCCAGCATTTT
NA | NA | TRBJ2-5 | TRBV7-9 | CASSLPMEETQYF | TGTGCCAGCAGCCTTCCGATGGAGGAGACCCAGTACTTC
NA | NA | TRBJ2-7 | TRBV29-1 | CSVRVSLEQYF | TGCAGCGTTCGGGTGTCGCTCGAGCAGTACTTC
TRBD2 | once | TRBJ2-7 | TRBV3-1/TRBV3-2 | CASSRQGSSGSEYF | TGTGCCAGCAGCCGCCAAGGGTCTAGCGGGAGCGAGTACTTC
NA | once | TRBJ2-1 | TRBV28 | CASSLSGDLNEQFF | TGTGCCAGCAGTTTATCCGGGGATTTGAATGAGCAGTTCTTC
TRBD2 | NA | TRBJ2-3 | TRBV5-1 | CASSSVAGDPDTQYF | TGCGCCAGCAGCTCAGTAGCGGGAGACCCAGATACGCAGTATTTT
NA | NA | TRBJ2-5 | TRBV7-2 | CASSLASGGPRETQYF | TGTGCCAGCAGCTTAGCGTCTGGAGGGCCGAGGGAGACCCAGTACTTC
NA | NA | TRBJ1-2 | TRBV2 | CASSGFDVTAPIRYGYTF | TGTGCCAGCAGTGGGTTCGATGTGACAGCCCCGATCCGCTATGGCTACACCTTC